This T cell receptor beta chain stems from a study of regulatory T cells in long-lasting Graves disease. Regarding the study as a whole: Gene preferences differed: TRBV28, TRBJ1-2, TRBJ2-5 in persistent cases. Persistent Graves' cases showed lower TCR diversity than newly diagnosed cases.

The V end was cut by 7 bases, the J end by 1 base, with 13 bases between. The length of the CDR3 is 13 residues. Germline CDR1 is DFQATT and CDR2 is SNEGSKA (reference sequence). In the case of this clonotype: As yet, its antigen is unknown.

Sample time point: newly diagnosed GD, antithyroid drugs for less than 3 months. Generation of the TCR library employed RNA extracted from PBMCs. For TCR beta, libraries came from iRepertoire HTBI primers and Arm-PCR of CDR3 regions. From the multiplex PCR reads, TCRdb called clonotypes with MiXCR, one entry per CDR3 protein. Of about 540,000 distinct CDR3 sequences in the sample, less than 15% were seen once. These data also formed part of another study, on T cells in Graves' hyperthyroidism and ophthalmopathy. That publication notes: The HTBI primer set served for first-round RT-PCR of the TCR CDR3. A model built on 13 V-J features separated ophthalmopathy from stable hyperthyroidism.

This specimen consisted of peripheral blood mononuclear cells (PBMCs), obtained at new diagnosis, from a patient treated with antithyroid drugs. This chain connects TRBV20-1 to TRBJ1-1; D unclear. The source of this sequence is a man aged 25-40 years with Graves disease. This CDR3 reads CSVGPATNTEAFF. CDR3 nucleotide sequence: TGCAGTGTCGGACCGGCCACGAACACTGAAGCTTTCTTT.